This T cell receptor beta chain was captured by sequencing in a study of T cell changes during pregnancy in multiple sclerosis. This clone was seen a few times. Clones were read by immunoSEQ multiplex PCR, and TCRdb kept only the in-frame ones, dropping some. The sample lists about 68,000 clones, about 91% seen once, with over 2% in the top ten. This CDR3 has 12 residues. Trimming pared 1 base from V and 6 bases from J, leaving 4 bases between. CDR1 and CDR2 (germline): LNHDA, SQIVND (reference sequence). The clonotype was recovered from a female donor with multiple sclerosis, enrolled in a pregnancy study. This material consisted of peripheral blood, taken in the first trimester of pregnancy. The J gene is TRBJ2-1, the V gene TRBV19; no reliable D call. In DNA form, the CDR3 reads TGTGCCAGTAGTATAGCCGGCAATGAGCAGTTCTTC. Translating gives CASSIAGNEQFF.